This is a list of T cell receptor beta chains from one sample in a study of a mutant IDH1 vaccine in newly diagnosed glioma. Generated by immunoSEQ multiplex PCR, the TCRdb table keeps only in-frame clones and is missing some. Of 50,000 to 70,000 clones in the sample, 82% were seen once. Their specific antigens are unknown. The sample here was PBMCs, taken from a glioma patient whose treatment included an IDH1 peptide vaccine. The receptors come from a woman aged 18-29 years with glioma. Some clones in this sample may be carry-over from other donors' samples. Both conserved end residues are part of each CDR3. The D gene is left open where the match is weak. Rows give clone size only sometimes, using once, few, many, or a class for an expanded clone.

v_call	clone_size	j_call	d_call	cdr3_nt	cdr3_aa
TRBV29-1	.	TRBJ2-5	.	TGCAGCGTCGGACACATCCAAGAGACCCAGTACTTC	CSVGHIQETQYF
TRBV5-5	.	TRBJ1-1	.	TGTGCCAGCAGCAGACCCTACAGGGTTGTAACACCCGTCACTGAAGCTTTCTTT	CASSRPYRVVTPVTEAFF
TRBV5-6	once	TRBJ1-1	.	TGTGCCAGCAGCTTGAGGCCCACTGAAGCTTTCTTT	CASSLRPTEAFF
TRBV29-1	.	TRBJ2-7	.	TGCAGCGTTGGGAAGGGGGGTCTTGAGCAGTACTTC	CSVGKGGLEQYF
TRBV10-3	.	TRBJ2-7	TRBD1	TGTGCCATCAGTGACCAAATAGGGACAGGGGATACCTACGAGCAGTACTTC	CAISDQIGTGDTYEQYF
TRBV30	few	TRBJ1-5	.	TGTGCCTGGAGTGTATCTCTGATCAATCAGCCCCAGCATTTT	CAWSVSLINQPQHF
TRBV6-1	.	TRBJ1-1	.	TGTGCCAGCAGTGAAAGCCGGACAGATTGGAACACTGAAGCTTTCTTT	CASSESRTDWNTEAFF
TRBV11-2	once	TRBJ2-7	.	TGTGCCAGCAGCTTAGTTCCCTACGAGCAGTACTTC	CASSLVPYEQYF
TRBV27	.	TRBJ1-2	TRBD1	TGTGCCAGCCGGGGACAGGGTCAGAGGGGCTACACCTTC	CASRGQGQRGYTF
TRBV7-9	.	TRBJ1-5	.	TGTGCCAGCAGCTCCGTTAATAGCAATCAGCCCCAGCATTTT	CASSSVNSNQPQHF
TRBV14	.	TRBJ1-4	TRBD1	TGTGCCAGCAGCCCTTCACAGGGGGCTAATGAAAAACTGTTTTTT	CASSPSQGANEKLFF
TRBV2	.	TRBJ2-7	TRBD1	TGTGCCAGCAGGCCCGGGACAGGGGTTTCCTACGAGCAGTACTTC	CASRPGTGVSYEQYF